The 30 T cell receptor beta chains listed next were all sequenced from one sample in a study of cytomegalovirus exposure and HLA in healthy donors. PCR amplification relied on 60 Vbeta primers (plus 13 Jbeta primers). Method: immunoSEQ multiplex PCR; TCRdb's copy keeps in-frame clones and lacks some. Its table records 100,000 to 150,000 clones. Input material: PBMCs. The receptors come from a woman in her 40s in good health and CMV-seropositive.

The chain joins TRBV4-3 to TRBJ2-1; 7 bases align to TRBD2. Germline CDR1 and CDR2: LGHNA and YSLEER. The length of the CDR3 is 15 residues. Trimming took 3 bases from V and 2 from J; bases not matched to a gene: 4. CDR3 residues: CASSQDGRTYNEQFF. The CDR3 DNA follows: TGCGCCAGCAGCCAGGACGGGAGGACCTACAATGAGCAGTTCTTC.

The chain joins TRBV29-1 to TRBJ2-1; D is undetermined. Germline CDR1 and CDR2: SQVTM and ANQGSEA. Trimming took off 3 bases at V and 7 bases at J, with 10 bases between the two ends. There are 12 residues in the CDR3. CDR3 in amino acids: CSVDRSGNEQFF. The CDR3, as DNA: TGCAGCGTTGACAGGTCTGGGAATGAGCAGTTCTTC.

This rearrangement joins TRBV5-1 to TRBJ2-5, with D perhaps TRBD1 (8 bases). The CDR3 length is 13 residues. V was shortened by 3 bases and J by 5 bases, with 11 bases between the two germline ends. From germline, CDR1 is SGHRS and CDR2 YFSETQ. CDR3 DNA sequence: TGCGCCAGCAGCTCACAGGGGGGGGAGACCCAGTACTTC. Encoded protein: CASSSQGGETQYF.

The V gene is TRBV7-2, the J gene TRBJ2-4, with D possibly being TRBD1 (6 bases). In germline, CDR1 is SGHTA, CDR2 FQGNSA. The CDR3 covers 15 residues. V lost 5 bases, J lost 2 bases, and 13 bases lay in between. In nucleotides, the CDR3 is TGTGCCAGCAGCCCCGAGGGGACAACCAAAAACATTCAGTACTTC. Residues: CASSPEGTTKNIQYF.

V and J are TRBV6-5 and TRBJ1-2, with 7 nucleotides matching TRBD1. This CDR3 is built from 14 residues. The germline V gene has CDR1 MNHEY and CDR2 SVGAGI. The trim removed 6 bases at V and 6 bases at J, leaving 10 bases unmatched. This CDR3 reads CASSRSTGLDGYTF. The CDR3 nucleotides read TGTGCCAGCAGCAGATCGACAGGGTTGGATGGCTACACCTTC.

V is TRBV7-3 and J is TRBJ2-3; D not resolved. The CDR3 sequence is 15 residues long. V was trimmed by 0 bases and J by 0 bases, leaving 7 bases between them. Looked up from germline, CDR1 is SGHTA and CDR2 is FQGTGA. The CDR3 protein is CASSLTGGSTDTQYF. The CDR3 nucleotides are TGTGCCAGCAGCTTAACCGGCGGAAGCACAGATACGCAGTATTTT.

This chain joins TRBV6-5 and TRBJ1-5; the D gene is possibly TRBD1 (5 bases). V dropped 11 bases and J dropped 1 base, with 9 bases sitting between them. Germline V gene lookup returns CDR1 MNHEY and CDR2 SVGAGI. The CDR3 extends over 12 amino acids. CDR3 bases: TGTGCCGCCGGGGGGAGCAATCAGCCCCAGCATTTT. Its translation: CAAGGSNQPQHF.

This chain uses TRBV19 with TRBJ2-4; D is undetermined. The CDR3 is 17 residues long. Germline values: CDR1 LNHDA, CDR2 SQIVND (reference sequence). Trimming removed 3 bases at V and 1 base at J, with 16 bases between. CDR3 in amino acids: CASSIRLSLGAKNIQYF. The CDR3 DNA is TGTGCCAGTAGTATCAGGCTGAGCTTGGGTGCCAAAAACATTCAGTACTTC.

J is TRBJ2-5 and V is TRBV27; D is unresolved. The V gene lost 6 bases and the J gene lost 5 bases, with 13 bases spanning the gap. The CDR3 runs to 13 residues. Germline-derived CDR1 and CDR2 are MNHEY and SMNVEV (reference sequence). CDR3 residues: CASSERKLETQYF. CDR3 nucleotides: TGTGCCAGCAGCGAGAGGAAGCTTGAGACCCAGTACTTC.

The chain couples TRBV7-9 to TRBJ1-5; a possible D gene is TRBD1 (6 bases). The CDR3 has 17 amino acids. V dropped 4 bases and J dropped 1 base, with 17 bases sitting between them. CDR1 is SEHNR and CDR2 is FQNEAQ in the germline V gene (reference sequence). CDR3 DNA sequence: TGTGCCAGCAGCTGGGCAGCAGGGGCCGGGAGCAATCAGCCCCAGCATTTT. It translates to CASSWAAGAGSNQPQHF.

The rearrangement links TRBV30 to TRBJ1-2, with D possibly TRBD1 on 6 matching bases. The germline V and J ends were trimmed by 4 bases and 2 bases, with 11 bases remaining between them. Germline lookup yields CDR1 GTSNPN and CDR2 SVGIG (reference sequence). The CDR3 contains 13 residues. CDR3 protein: CAWTSGGNYGYTF. The CDR3 region has the DNA TGTGCCTGGACGTCGGGGGGCAACTATGGCTACACCTTC.

The V call is TRBV10-2, the J call TRBJ2-7; D is unclear. The length of the CDR3 is 12 residues. Trimming removed 7 bases from V and 6 bases from J, with 13 bases in between. The germline V gene encodes CDR1 WSHSY and CDR2 SAAADI. CDR3 region: CASNTHGSEQYF. The CDR3 bases are TGCGCCAGCAACACACATGGCTCCGAGCAGTACTTC.

DNA for the CDR3: TGTGCCAGCAGTTTATATCATCCCACTGGCTACAATGAGCAGTTCTTC. Protein sequence: CASSLYHPTGYNEQFF. This rearrangement joins TRBV28 to TRBJ2-1; D remains ambiguous. This CDR3 spans 16 amino acids. Germline V gene sequence: CDR1 MDHEN, CDR2 SYDVKM. The ends were cut back, 1 base at V and 3 bases at J, with 13 bases in the middle.

The chain recombines TRBV30 with TRBJ2-7; 8 nucleotides line up with TRBD1. The ends lost 3 bases at V and 3 bases at J; junction bases unmatched: 1. Germline assignment: CDR1 GTSNPN and CDR2 SVGIG (reference sequence). The CDR3 is 12 residues long. This CDR3 reads CAWSTGGYEQYF. In DNA form, the CDR3 reads TGTGCCTGGAGCACAGGGGGCTACGAGCAGTACTTC.

V gene TRBV5-1 combines with J gene TRBJ2-3; TRBD2 matches 10 bases. Germline V gene sequence: CDR1 SGHRS, CDR2 YFSETQ. The V and J ends lost 4 bases and 2 bases, in that order; junction bases with no gene match: 7. The CDR3 is 16 residues long. DNA for the CDR3: TGCGCCAGCAGCCGGCGGCTAGCGGGAGCCACAGATACGCAGTATTTT. It codes for CASSRRLAGATDTQYF.

The V gene is TRBV15, the J gene TRBJ2-5, with TRBD2 matching 8 bases. The J call is doubtful: the DNA matches TRBJ2-7 better. The CDR3 is made up of 14 amino acids. Looked up from germline, CDR1 is LNHNV and CDR2 is YYDKDF (reference sequence). The CDR3 here is CATSRGSGSVEQYF. For the CDR3, the DNA is TGTGCCACCAGCAGAGGGAGCGGGAGCGTCGAGCAGTACTTC.

The chain joins TRBV18 to TRBJ2-1, with 7 positions matching TRBD1. The V and J ends lost 4 bases and 9 bases, in that order; junction bases with no gene match: 15. CDR1 KGHSH and CDR2 LQKENI come from the germline V gene. The CDR3 contains 16 residues. The chain's CDR3 is CASSLLDRVSTGEQFF. CDR3 nucleotides: TGTGCCAGCTCACTCCTCGACAGGGTGTCGACGGGTGAGCAGTTCTTC. The full variable domain, its missing parts supplied by reference TRBV18 and TRBJ2-1, is NAGVMQNPRHLVRRRGQEARLRCSPMKGHSHVYWYRQLPEEGLKFMVYLQKENIIDESGMPKERFSAEFPKEGPSILRIQQVVRGDSAAYFCASSLLDRVSTGEQFFGPGTRLTVL.

CDR3 nucleotide sequence: TGCGCCAGCAGTGATGTACAGGGCCCAGGGACCCAGTACTTC. Encoded protein: CASSDVQGPGTQYF. This sequence joins TRBV10-2 and TRBJ2-5; tentative D call: TRBD1 (6 bases). The CDR3 sequence is 14 residues long. Germline CDR1 is WSHSY and CDR2 is SAAADI. Trimming removed 3 bases from V and 7 bases from J, with 15 bases in between.

V is TRBV28 and J is TRBJ2-1, with TRBD2 matching 8 bases. The CDR3 extends over 18 amino acids. Germline values: CDR1 MDHEN, CDR2 SYDVKM. Trimming cost V 1 base and J 4 bases; bases outside gene matches: 12. CDR3 coding DNA: TGTGCCAGCAGTTTATCCCTTAGGGCGGGAGGAGCTTACAATGAGCAGTTCTTC. Its protein is CASSLSLRAGGAYNEQFF.

The chain employs TRBV19 and TRBJ2-7, with D possibly TRBD2 on 6 matching bases. This CDR3 is 14 amino acids long. Trimming pared 5 bases from V and 4 bases from J, leaving 15 bases between. The germline V gene has CDR1 LNHDA and CDR2 SQIVND (reference sequence). In DNA, the CDR3 is TGTGCCAGTAGTTCAAGACCGGGGGTGTACGAGCAGTACTTC. It codes for CASSSRPGVYEQYF.

This chain connects TRBV6-5 to TRBJ1-2, with D possibly TRBD1 on 6 matching bases. The CDR3 runs to 15 residues. V was trimmed by 1 base and J by 6 bases, leaving 15 bases between them. CDR1 and CDR2 from the germline V gene are MNHEY and SVGAGI. The CDR3 loop reads CASSYYGTPIDGYTF. The CDR3 DNA reads as TGTGCCAGCAGTTACTACGGGACACCTATAGATGGCTACACCTTC.

The CDR3 is CASMRTGSGEQYF. In DNA form, the CDR3 reads TGTGCCAGCATGAGAACAGGGTCGGGCGAGCAGTACTTC. V usage is TRBV7-8 and J usage is TRBJ2-7; D is perhaps TRBD1 (6 bases). Germline values: CDR1 SGHVS, CDR2 FQNEAQ. There are 13 residues in the CDR3. The ends were cut back, 7 bases at V and 6 bases at J, with 16 bases in the middle.

The chain combines TRBV6-1 with TRBJ2-1; 8 bases align to TRBD2. After removal of 0 bases from V and 4 bases from J, the junction contained 5 bases not matched to a gene. The CDR3 contains 16 residues. Germline lookup yields CDR1 MNHNS and CDR2 SASEGT. CDR3 nucleotides: TGTGCCAGCAGTGAAGCAGGCGGGAGGCAATACAATGAGCAGTTCTTC. It yields the protein CASSEAGGRQYNEQFF.

CDR3 coding DNA: TGTGCCACCAGCAGGGGCGGGTTGAACACCGGGGAGCTGTTTTTT. It specifies CATSRGGLNTGELFF. The chain combines TRBV15 with TRBJ2-2; weak D call: TRBD2 (5 bases). The CDR3 loop spans 15 amino acids. Deletions cut 3 bases from V and 1 base from J, with 9 bases between. Germline lookup yields CDR1 LNHNV and CDR2 YYDKDF (reference sequence).

The chain uses TRBV7-2 and TRBJ1-2; the D gene is possibly TRBD1 (5 bases). The CDR3 has 13 amino acids. V lost 2 bases, J lost 5 bases, and 9 bases lay in between. Per germline, CDR1 SGHTA and CDR2 FQGNSA. DNA of the CDR3: TGTGCCAGCAGCTTAAAACAGGCGTATGGCTACACCTTC. Translating it yields CASSLKQAYGYTF.

The J gene is TRBJ2-2, the V gene TRBV30, with 13 bases that match TRBD2. V lost 3 bases to trimming and J lost 5 bases; unmatched junction nucleotides: 3. Germline V CDR1 and CDR2: GTSNPN, SVGIG (reference sequence). The CDR3 is 15 residues long. CDR3: CAWSRGLAGTGELFF. The CDR3 DNA reads as TGTGCCTGGAGCCGGGGACTAGCGGGAACCGGGGAGCTGTTTTTT.

The chain is built from TRBV10-3 and TRBJ1-2, with D hard to call. The CDR3 is 13 residues long. The germline gives CDR1 ENHRY, CDR2 SYGVKD. Deletions cut 2 bases from V and 0 bases from J, with 4 bases between. CDR3 protein: CAISETANYGYTF. Written as DNA, the CDR3 is TGTGCCATCAGTGAGACAGCTAACTATGGCTACACCTTC.

The chain is built from TRBV28 and TRBJ1-2, with D possibly being TRBD1 (6 bases). V lost 2 bases, J lost 4 bases, and 14 bases lay in between. The CDR3 is 15 amino acids. The germline gives CDR1 MDHEN, CDR2 SYDVKM. The CDR3 protein is CASSLSGGLTYGYTF. CDR3 bases: TGTGCCAGCAGTTTAAGCGGGGGGCTAACCTATGGCTACACCTTC.

J is TRBJ1-5 and V is TRBV28, with 7 bases lining up with TRBD1. The germline CDR1 and CDR2 sequences are MDHEN and SYDVKM. The CDR3 covers 14 residues. V shed 4 bases and J 6 bases; nucleotides not matched to a gene: 6. This chain's CDR3 is CASSYERGRQPQHF. The CDR3 nucleotides are TGTGCCAGCAGTTATGAGAGGGGGCGTCAGCCCCAGCATTTT. Supplemented by reference TRBV28 and TRBJ1-5, the full variable domain reads DVKVTQSSRYLVKRTGEKVFLECVQDMDHENMFWYRQDPGLGLRLIYFSYDVKMKEKGDIPEGYSVSREKKERFSLILESASTNQTSMYLCASSYERGRQPQHFGDGTRLSIL.

This chain joins TRBV5-4 and TRBJ2-1; 9 positions match TRBD2. Unmatched junction bases numbered 1, after V lost 2 bases and J lost 4 bases. CDR1 and CDR2 from the germline V gene are SGHNT and YYREEE (reference sequence). This CDR3 region has 14 residues. The CDR3: CASSLTSGYNEQFF. CDR3 DNA sequence: TGTGCCAGCAGCTTAACTAGCGGGTACAATGAGCAGTTCTTC.